The clone carrying this TCR beta chain was detected once. CDR3 length: 12 residues. V lost 4 bases, J lost 4 bases, and 9 bases lay in between. Germline CDR1 SGHRS, CDR2 YFSETQ. Repertoires were generated with immunoSEQ multiplex PCR, while TCRdb's copy carries only in-frame clones and drops some. The data contain 77,000 or so clones, 85% of them singletons. The data derive from a study of blood T cell repertoires in COVID-19. The chain carries TRBV5-1 and TRBJ2-7; possibly TRBD1 for D (5 bases). The TCR comes from an elderly man with acute or convalescent COVID-19. Material: peripheral blood. The CDR3 sequence: CASSPQGYEQYF. The DNA for the CDR3 is TGCGCCAGCAGCCCCCAGGGATACGAGCAGTACTTC.